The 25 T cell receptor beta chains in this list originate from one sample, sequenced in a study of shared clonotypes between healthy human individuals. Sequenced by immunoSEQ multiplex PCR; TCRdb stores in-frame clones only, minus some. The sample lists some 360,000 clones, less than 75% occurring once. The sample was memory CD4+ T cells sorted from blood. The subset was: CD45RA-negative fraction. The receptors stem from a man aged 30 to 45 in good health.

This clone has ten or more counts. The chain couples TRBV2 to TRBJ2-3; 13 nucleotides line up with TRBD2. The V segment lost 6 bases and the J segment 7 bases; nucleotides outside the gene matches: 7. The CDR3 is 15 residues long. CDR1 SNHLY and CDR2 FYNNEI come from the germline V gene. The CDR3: CASRSGTSGKHTQYF. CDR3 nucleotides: TGTGCCAGCAGATCGGGGACTAGCGGGAAGCATACGCAGTATTTT.

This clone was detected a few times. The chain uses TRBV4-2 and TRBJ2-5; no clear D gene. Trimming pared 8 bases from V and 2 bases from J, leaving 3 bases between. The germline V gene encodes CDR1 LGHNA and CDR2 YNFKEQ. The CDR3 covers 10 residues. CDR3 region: CASWQETQYF. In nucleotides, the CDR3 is TGTGCCAGCTGGCAAGAGACCCAGTACTTC.

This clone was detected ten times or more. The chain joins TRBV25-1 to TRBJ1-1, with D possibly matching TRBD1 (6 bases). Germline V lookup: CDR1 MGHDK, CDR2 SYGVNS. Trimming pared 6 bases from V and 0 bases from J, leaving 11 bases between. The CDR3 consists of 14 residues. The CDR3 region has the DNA TGTGCCAGCAGATTGAGGGGGATGAACACTGAAGCTTTCTTT. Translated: CASRLRGMNTEAFF.

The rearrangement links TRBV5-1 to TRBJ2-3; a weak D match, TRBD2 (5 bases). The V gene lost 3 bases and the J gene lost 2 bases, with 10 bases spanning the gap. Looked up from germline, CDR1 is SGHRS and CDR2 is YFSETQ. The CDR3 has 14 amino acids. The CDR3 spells CASSYAGDTDTQYF. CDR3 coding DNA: TGCGCCAGCAGCTACGCCGGGGACACAGATACGCAGTATTTT.

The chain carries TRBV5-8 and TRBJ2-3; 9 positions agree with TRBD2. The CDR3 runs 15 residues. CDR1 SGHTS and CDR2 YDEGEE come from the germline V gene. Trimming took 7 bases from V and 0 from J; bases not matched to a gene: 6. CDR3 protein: CASGRGRASTDTQYF. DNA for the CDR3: TGTGCCAGCGGCCGCGGGAGGGCTAGCACAGATACGCAGTATTTT.

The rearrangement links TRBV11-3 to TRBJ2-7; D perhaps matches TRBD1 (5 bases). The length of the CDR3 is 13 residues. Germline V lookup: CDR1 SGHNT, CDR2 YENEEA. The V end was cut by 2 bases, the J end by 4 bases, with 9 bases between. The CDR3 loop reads CASSLNQGYEQYF. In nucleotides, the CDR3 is TGTGCCAGCAGCTTAAACCAGGGTTACGAGCAGTACTTC.

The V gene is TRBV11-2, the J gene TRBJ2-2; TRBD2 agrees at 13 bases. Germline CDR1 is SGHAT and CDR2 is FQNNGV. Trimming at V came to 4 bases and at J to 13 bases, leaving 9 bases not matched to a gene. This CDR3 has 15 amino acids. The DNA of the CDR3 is TGTGCCAGCAGCTCCCAACTAGCGGGAGGGGGAGGGCTGTTTTTT. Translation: CASSSQLAGGGGLFF.

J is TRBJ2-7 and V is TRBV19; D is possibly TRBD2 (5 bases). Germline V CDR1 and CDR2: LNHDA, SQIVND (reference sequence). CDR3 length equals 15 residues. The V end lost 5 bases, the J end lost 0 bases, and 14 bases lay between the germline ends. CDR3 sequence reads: CASSAGLLSSYEQYF. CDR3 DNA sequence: TGTGCCAGTAGTGCCGGACTTCTTAGCTCCTACGAGCAGTACTTC.

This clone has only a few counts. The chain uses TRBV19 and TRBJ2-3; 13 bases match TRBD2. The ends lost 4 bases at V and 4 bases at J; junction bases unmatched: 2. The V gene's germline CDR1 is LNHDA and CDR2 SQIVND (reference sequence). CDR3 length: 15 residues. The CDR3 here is CASSKGLAGADTQYF. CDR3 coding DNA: TGTGCCAGTAGTAAAGGACTAGCGGGAGCAGATACGCAGTATTTT.

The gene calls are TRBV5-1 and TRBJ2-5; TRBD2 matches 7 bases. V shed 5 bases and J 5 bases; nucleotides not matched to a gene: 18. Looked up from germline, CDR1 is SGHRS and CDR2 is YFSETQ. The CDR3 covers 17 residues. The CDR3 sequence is CASSFRVGEGLEETQYF. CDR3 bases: TGCGCCAGCAGTTTCCGTGTAGGGGAGGGCTTAGAGGAGACCCAGTACTTC.

The CDR3 region has the DNA TGTGCCATCCGGGGGGCGATGGGTAATGAGCAGTTCTTC. Translating gives CAIRGAMGNEQFF. V gene TRBV10-3 combines with J gene TRBJ2-1, with D tentatively TRBD2 (7 bases). This CDR3 region has 13 residues. Per the germline V gene, CDR1 is ENHRY and CDR2 is SYGVKD. V dropped 8 bases and J dropped 7 bases, with 15 bases sitting between them.

CDR3 region: CASSPVRGRETQYF. CDR3 nucleotide sequence: TGTGCCAGCTCACCGGTGAGGGGGCGAGAGACCCAGTACTTC. The rearrangement uses TRBV18 and TRBJ2-5; 7 bases match TRBD1. CDR1 KGHSH and CDR2 LQKENI come from the germline V gene. This CDR3 is built from 14 residues. Germline trimming cut 3 bases from V and 4 bases from J; bases unmatched to any gene: 5.

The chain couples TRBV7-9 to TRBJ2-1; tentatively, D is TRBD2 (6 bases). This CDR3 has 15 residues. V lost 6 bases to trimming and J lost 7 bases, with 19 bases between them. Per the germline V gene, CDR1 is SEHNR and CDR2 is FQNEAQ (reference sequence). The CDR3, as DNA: TGTGCCAGCAGACCGGCGGGGAGTGGTCAGAATGAGCAGTTCTTC. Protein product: CASRPAGSGQNEQFF.

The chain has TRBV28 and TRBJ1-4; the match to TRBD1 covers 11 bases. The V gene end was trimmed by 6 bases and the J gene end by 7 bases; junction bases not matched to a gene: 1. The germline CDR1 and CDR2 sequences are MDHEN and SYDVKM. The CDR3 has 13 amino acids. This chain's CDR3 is CASRGTGGEKLFF. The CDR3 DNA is TGTGCCAGCAGGGGGACAGGGGGTGAAAAACTGTTTTTT.

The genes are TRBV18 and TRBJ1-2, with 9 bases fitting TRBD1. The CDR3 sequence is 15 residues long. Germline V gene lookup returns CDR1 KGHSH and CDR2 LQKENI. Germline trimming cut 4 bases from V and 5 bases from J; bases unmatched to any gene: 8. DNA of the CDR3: TGTGCCAGCTCACTAACGACAGGGGGTGGGTATGGCTACACCTTC. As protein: CASSLTTGGGYGYTF.

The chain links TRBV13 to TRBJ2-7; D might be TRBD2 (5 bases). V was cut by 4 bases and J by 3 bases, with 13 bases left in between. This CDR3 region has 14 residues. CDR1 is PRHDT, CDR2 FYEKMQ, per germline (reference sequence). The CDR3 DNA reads TGTGCCAGCAGCTATGGTCCCGCGGGCTACGAGCAGTACTTC. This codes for CASSYGPAGYEQYF.

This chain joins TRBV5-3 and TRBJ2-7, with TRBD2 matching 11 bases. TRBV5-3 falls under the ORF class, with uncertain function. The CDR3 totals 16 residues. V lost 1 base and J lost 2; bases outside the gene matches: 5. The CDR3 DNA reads TGTGCCAGAAGCTTGTCCACTAGCGGGAGCACCTACGAGCAGTACTTC. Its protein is CARSLSTSGSTYEQYF.

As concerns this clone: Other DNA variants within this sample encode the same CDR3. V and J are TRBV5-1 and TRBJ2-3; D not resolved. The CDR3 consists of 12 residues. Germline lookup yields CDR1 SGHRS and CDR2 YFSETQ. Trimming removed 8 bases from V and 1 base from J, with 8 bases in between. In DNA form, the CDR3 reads TGCGCCAGTAGAGACCGCACAGATACGCAGTATTTT. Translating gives CASRDRTDTQYF.

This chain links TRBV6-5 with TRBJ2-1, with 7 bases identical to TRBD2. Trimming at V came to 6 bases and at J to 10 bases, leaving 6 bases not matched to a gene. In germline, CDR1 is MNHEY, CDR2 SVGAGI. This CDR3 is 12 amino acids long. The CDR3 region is CASRRGSLEQFF. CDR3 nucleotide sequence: TGTGCCAGCAGGCGGGGGTCTCTCGAGCAGTTCTTC.

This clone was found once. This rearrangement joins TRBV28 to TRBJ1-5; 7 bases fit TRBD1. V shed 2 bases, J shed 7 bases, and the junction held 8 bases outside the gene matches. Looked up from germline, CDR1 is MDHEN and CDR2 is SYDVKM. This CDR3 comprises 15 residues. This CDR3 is CASSLRQGVWQPQHF. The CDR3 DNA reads TGTGCCAGCAGTTTACGGCAGGGGGTATGGCAGCCCCAGCATTTT.

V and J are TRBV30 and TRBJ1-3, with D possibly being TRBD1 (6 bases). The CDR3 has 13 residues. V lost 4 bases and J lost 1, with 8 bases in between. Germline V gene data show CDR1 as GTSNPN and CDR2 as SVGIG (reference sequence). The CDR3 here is CAWKDSSGNTIYF. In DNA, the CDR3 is TGTGCCTGGAAGGACAGTTCTGGAAACACCATATATTTT.

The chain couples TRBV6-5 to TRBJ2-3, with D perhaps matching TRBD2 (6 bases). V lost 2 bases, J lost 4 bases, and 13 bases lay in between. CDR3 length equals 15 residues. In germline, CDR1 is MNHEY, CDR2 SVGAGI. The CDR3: CASSYLGGVSDTQYF. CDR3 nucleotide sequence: TGTGCCAGCAGTTACCTGGGGGGAGTATCAGATACGCAGTATTTT.

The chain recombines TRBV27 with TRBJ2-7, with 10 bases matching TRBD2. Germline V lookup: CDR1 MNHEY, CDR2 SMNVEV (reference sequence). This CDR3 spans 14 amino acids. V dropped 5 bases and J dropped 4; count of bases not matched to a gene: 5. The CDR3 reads CASSTQREGYEQYF. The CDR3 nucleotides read TGTGCCAGCAGTACCCAGCGGGAGGGTTACGAGCAGTACTTC.

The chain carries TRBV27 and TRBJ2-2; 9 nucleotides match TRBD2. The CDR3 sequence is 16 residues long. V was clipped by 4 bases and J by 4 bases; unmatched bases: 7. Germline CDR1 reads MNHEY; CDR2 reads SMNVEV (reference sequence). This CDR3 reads CASSSAAGGPTGELFF. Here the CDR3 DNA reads TGTGCCAGCAGTTCAGCCGCGGGAGGGCCCACCGGGGAGCTGTTTTTT.

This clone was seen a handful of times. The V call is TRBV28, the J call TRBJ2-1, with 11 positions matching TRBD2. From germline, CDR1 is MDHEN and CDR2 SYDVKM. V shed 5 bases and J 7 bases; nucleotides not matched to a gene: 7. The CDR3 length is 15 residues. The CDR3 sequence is CASSTLAGGRNEQFF. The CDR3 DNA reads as TGTGCCAGCAGTACTCTAGCGGGAGGAAGGAATGAGCAGTTCTTC.